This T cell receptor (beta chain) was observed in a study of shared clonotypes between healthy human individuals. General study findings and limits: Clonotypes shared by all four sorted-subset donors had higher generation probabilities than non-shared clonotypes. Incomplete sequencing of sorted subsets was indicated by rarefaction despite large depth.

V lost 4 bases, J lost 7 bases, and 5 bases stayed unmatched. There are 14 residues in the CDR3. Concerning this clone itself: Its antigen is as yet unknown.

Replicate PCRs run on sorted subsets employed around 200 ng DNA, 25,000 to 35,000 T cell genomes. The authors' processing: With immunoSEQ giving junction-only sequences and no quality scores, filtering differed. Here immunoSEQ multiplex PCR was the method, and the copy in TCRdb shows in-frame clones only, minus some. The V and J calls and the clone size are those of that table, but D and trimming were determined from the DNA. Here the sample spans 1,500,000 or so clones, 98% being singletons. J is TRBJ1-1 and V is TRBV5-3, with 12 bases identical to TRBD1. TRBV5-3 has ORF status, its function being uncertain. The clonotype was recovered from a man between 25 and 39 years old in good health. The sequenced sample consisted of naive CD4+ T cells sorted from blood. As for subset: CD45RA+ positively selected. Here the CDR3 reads CARSGGQGAFEAFF. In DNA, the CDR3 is TGTGCCAGAAGCGGGGGACAGGGGGCCTTTGAAGCTTTCTTT.